Below are 9 T cell receptor beta chains sequenced from a single sample in a study of human thymus T cells. Assay: immunoSEQ multiplex PCR; the TCRdb copy retains only in-frame clones and omits some. This table has roughly 60,000 clones, 94% appearing once. Sequencing used blood. Every receptor here comes from a boy younger than two with a congenital heart defect but otherwise immunologically healthy.

This clone was counted a single time. The chain is built from TRBV28 and TRBJ1-5, with D possibly TRBD1 on 6 matching bases. The length of the CDR3 is 15 residues. The V end lost 7 bases, the J end lost 1 base, and 14 bases lay between the germline ends. From germline, CDR1 is MDHEN and CDR2 SYDVKM. The CDR3 spells CASKLRGGSNQPQHF. DNA of the CDR3: TGTGCCAGCAAACTGAGGGGGGGCAGCAATCAGCCCCAGCATTTT.

The CDR3 region has the DNA TGTGCCAGCTCACCTATTCAGGGTAGGTATGGCTACACCTTC. Its protein product is CASSPIQGRYGYTF. The chain uses TRBV18 and TRBJ1-2, with a tentative D call TRBD1 (5 bases). Trimming pared 3 bases from V and 5 bases from J, leaving 13 bases between. The germline CDR1 and CDR2 sequences are KGHSH and LQKENI. The CDR3 has 14 residues.

CDR3 amino acids: CASSLVGVTDTQYF. Here the CDR3 DNA reads TGTGCCAGCAGCTTAGTAGGAGTCACAGATACGCAGTATTTT. This chain uses TRBV7-2 with TRBJ2-3; no clear D. V was cut by 1 base and J by 2 bases, with 7 bases left in between. CDR3 length equals 14 residues. Germline V gene lookup returns CDR1 SGHTA and CDR2 FQGNSA.

V usage is TRBV27 and J usage is TRBJ2-7; 12 nucleotides line up with TRBD1. The V gene end was trimmed by 5 bases and the J gene end by 6 bases; junction bases not matched to a gene: 8. The CDR3 consists of 15 residues. CDR1 and CDR2 from the germline V gene are MNHEY and SMNVEV (reference sequence). CDR3 in amino acids: CASSAPGTGGGEQYF. The CDR3, as DNA: TGTGCCAGCAGTGCCCCCGGGACAGGGGGCGGCGAGCAGTACTTC.

The V call is TRBV5-1, the J call TRBJ1-2; D is undetermined. V lost 2 bases to trimming and J lost 6 bases, with 11 bases between them. This CDR3 is built from 13 residues. Germline CDR1 reads SGHRS; CDR2 reads YFSETQ. CDR3 nucleotides: TGCGCCAGCAGCTTCGGAGGGATCGATGGCTACACCTTC. Its protein is CASSFGGIDGYTF. The whole variable domain, remainder taken from reference TRBV5-1 and TRBJ1-2, is KAGVTQTPRYLIKTRGQQVTLSCSPISGHRSVSWYQQTPGQGLQFLFEYFSETQRNKGNFPGRFSGRQFSNSRSEMNVSTLELGDSALYLCASSFGGIDGYTFGSGTRLTVV.

The chain carries TRBV15 and TRBJ2-7; D is tentatively TRBD1 or TRBD2 (5 bases each). From germline, CDR1 is LNHNV and CDR2 YYDKDF (reference sequence). V was cut by 1 base and J by 7 bases, with 17 bases left in between. This CDR3 is 15 amino acids long. CDR3 sequence reads: CATSRVPEGPGEQYF. The CDR3 DNA follows: TGTGCCACCAGCAGAGTTCCCGAGGGGCCGGGGGAGCAGTACTTC. Full variable domain (missing parts from reference TRBV15 and TRBJ2-7): DAMVIQNPRYQVTQFGKPVTLSCSQTLNHNVMYWYQQKSSQAPKLLFHYYDKDFNNEADTPDNFQSRRPNTSFCFLDIRSPGLGDTAMYLCATSRVPEGPGEQYFGPGTRLTVT.

The chain is built from TRBV2 and TRBJ1-3, with D hard to call. The CDR3 is 11 amino acids. V was cut by 3 bases and J by 9 bases, with 6 bases left in between. CDR1 SNHLY and CDR2 FYNNEI come from the germline V gene. In DNA, the CDR3 is TGTGCCAGCAGTGAGAGATCCACCATATATTTT. Translation gives CASSERSTIYF.

This chain uses TRBV5-1 with TRBJ2-7, with TRBD2 matching 8 bases. V dropped 1 base and J dropped 3; count of bases not matched to a gene: 6. This CDR3 has 15 amino acids. CDR1 is SGHRS, CDR2 YFSETQ, per germline. CDR3: CASSLIAGQFYEQYF. CDR3 nucleotides: TGCGCCAGCAGCTTGATAGCGGGGCAATTCTACGAGCAGTACTTC.

The chain uses TRBV7-3 and TRBJ2-3; unclear D gene. V lost 6 bases, J lost 2 bases, and 9 bases lay in between. The CDR3 is 13 residues long. Germline CDR1 is SGHTA and CDR2 is FQGTGA. The CDR3 coding sequence is TGTGCCAGCAGTCCCGGGTACACAGATACGCAGTATTTT. It codes for CASSPGYTDTQYF. Supplemented by reference TRBV7-3 and TRBJ2-3, the full variable domain reads GAGVSQTPSNKVTEKGKYVELRCDPISGHTALYWYRQSLGQGPEFLIYFQGTGAADDSGLPNDRFFAVRPEGSVSTLKIQRTERGDSAVYLCASSPGYTDTQYFGPGTRLTVL.